Below, one T cell receptor beta chain is given with its context. One end of the junction fails to match germline, which may point to a read error. The sample originates from a study of radiotherapy plus CTLA-4 blockade in lung cancer. This table comes from immunoSEQ multiplex PCR, and its TCRdb copy is limited to in-frame clones, with some not included. The sample lists about 120,000 clones, 81% occurring once. Germline CDR1 LNHDA, CDR2 SQIVND (reference sequence). CDR3 length: 15 amino acids. This TCR was sampled from a human donor with non-small cell lung cancer that progressed on radiotherapy plus ipilimumab. Some clones in this sample may be carry-over from other donors' samples. The chain combines TRBV19 with TRBJ1-6, with D perhaps matching TRBD1 (5 bases). Sample: peripheral blood, taken from a patient treated with radiotherapy plus ipilimumab. CDR3 region: CASSIIGRENSPLYF. The CDR3 DNA is TGTGCCAGTAGTATAATTGGCAGGGAGAATTCACCCCTCTACTTT.